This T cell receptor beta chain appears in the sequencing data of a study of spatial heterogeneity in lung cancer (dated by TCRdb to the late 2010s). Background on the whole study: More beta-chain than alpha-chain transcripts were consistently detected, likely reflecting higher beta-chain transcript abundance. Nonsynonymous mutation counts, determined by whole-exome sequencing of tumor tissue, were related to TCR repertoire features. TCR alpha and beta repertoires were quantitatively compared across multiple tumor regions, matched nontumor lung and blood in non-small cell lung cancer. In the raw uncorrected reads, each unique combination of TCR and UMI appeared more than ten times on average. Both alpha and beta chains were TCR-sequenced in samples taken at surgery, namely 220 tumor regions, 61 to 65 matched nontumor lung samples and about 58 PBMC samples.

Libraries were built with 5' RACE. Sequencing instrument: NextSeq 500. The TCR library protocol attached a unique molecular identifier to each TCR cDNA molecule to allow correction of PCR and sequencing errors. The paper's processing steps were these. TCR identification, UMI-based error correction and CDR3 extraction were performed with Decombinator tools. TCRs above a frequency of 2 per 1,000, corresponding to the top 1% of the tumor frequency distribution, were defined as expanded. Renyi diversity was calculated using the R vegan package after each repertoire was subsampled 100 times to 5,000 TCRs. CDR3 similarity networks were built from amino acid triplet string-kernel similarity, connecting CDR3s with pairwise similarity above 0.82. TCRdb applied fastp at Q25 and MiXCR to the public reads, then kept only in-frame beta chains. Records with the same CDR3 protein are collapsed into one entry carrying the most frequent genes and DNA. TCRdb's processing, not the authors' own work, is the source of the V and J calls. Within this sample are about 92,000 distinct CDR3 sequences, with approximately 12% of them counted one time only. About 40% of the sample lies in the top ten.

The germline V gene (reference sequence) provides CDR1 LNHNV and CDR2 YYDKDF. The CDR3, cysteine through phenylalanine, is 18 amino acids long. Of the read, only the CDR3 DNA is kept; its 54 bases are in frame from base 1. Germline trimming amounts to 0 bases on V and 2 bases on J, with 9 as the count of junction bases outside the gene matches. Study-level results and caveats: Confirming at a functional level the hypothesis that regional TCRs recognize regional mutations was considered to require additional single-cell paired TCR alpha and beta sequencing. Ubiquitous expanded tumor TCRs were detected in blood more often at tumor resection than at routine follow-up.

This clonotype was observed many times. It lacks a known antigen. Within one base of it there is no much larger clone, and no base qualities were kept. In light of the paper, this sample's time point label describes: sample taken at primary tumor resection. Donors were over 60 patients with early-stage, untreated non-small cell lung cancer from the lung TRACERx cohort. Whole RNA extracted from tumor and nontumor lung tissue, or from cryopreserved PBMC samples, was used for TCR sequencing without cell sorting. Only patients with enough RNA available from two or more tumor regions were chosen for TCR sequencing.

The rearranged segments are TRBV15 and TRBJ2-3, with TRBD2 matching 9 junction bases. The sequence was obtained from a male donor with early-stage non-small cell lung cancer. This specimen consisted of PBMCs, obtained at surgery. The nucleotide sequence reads TGTGCCACCAGCAGAGACAACAGACTAGCGGACCCCACAGATACGCAGTATTTT. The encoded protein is CATSRDNRLADPTDTQYF.